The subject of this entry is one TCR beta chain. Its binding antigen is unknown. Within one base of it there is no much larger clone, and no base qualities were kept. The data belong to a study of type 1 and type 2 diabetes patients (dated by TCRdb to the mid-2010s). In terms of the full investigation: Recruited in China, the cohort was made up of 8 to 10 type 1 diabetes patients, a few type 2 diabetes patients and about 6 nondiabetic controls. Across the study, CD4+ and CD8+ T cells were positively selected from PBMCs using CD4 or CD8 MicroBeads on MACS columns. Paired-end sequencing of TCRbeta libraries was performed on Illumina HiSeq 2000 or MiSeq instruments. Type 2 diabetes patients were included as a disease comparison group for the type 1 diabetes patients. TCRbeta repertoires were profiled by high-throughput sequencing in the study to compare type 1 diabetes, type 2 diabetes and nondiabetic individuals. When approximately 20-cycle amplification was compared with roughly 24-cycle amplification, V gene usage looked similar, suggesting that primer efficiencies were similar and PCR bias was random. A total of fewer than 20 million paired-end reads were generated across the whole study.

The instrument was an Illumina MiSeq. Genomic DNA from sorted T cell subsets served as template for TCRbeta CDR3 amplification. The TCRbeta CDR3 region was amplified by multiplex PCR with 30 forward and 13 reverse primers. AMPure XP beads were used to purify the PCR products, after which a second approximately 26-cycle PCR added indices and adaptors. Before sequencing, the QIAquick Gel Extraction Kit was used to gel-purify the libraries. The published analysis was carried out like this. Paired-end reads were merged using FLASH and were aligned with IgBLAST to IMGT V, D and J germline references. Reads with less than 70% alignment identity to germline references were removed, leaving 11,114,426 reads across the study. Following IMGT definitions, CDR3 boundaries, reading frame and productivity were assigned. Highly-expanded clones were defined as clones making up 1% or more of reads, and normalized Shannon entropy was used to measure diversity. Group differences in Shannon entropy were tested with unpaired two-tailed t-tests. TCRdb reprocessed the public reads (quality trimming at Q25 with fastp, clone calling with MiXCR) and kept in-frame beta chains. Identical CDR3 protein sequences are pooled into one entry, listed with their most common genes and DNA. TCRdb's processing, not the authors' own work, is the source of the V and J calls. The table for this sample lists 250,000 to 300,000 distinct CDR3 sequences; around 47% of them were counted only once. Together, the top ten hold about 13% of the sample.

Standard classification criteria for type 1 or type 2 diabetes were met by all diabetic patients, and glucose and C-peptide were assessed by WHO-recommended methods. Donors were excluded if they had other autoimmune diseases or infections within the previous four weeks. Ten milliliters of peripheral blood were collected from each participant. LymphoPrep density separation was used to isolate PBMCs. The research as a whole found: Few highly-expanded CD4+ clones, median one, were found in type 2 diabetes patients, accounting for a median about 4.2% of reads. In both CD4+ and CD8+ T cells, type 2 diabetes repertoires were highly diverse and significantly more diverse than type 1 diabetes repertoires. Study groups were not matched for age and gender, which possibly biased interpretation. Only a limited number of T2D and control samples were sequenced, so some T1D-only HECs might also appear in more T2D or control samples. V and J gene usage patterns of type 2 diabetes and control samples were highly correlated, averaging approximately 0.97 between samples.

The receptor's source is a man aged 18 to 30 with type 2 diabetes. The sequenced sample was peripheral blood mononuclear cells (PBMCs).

The nucleotides are TGTGCCAGCAGACTACGACGCGTTACAGGGGCCGAGAACACTGAAGCTTTCTTT. Its protein product is CASRLRRVTGAENTEAFF. The chain joins TRBV7-9 to TRBJ1-1; 7 central nucleotides agree with TRBD1. Relative to germline, V is missing 6 bases and J is missing 1 base, with 17 bases of the junction outside any gene match. Looking up the germline V gene (reference sequence) yields CDR1 SEHNR and CDR2 FQNEAQ. From the cysteine up to the phenylalanine, the CDR3 has a length of 18 residues. Kept here is only the CDR3 DNA, which spans 54 bases and is read in frame from base 1.